This T cell receptor beta chain derives from a study of cytomegalovirus exposure and HLA in healthy donors. In the study overall: Roughly 180 million T cells yielded around 120 million unique TCR beta sequences in earlier analysis. A preliminary data release comprised about 85 million unique TCRs obtained from HLA-typed donors. Findings and limits, study-wide: A classifier reportedly called cytomegalovirus status with high sensitivity and specificity.

PCR was performed using 60 Vbeta and 13 Jbeta primers. In the original analysis: Later reanalysis found 60 million to 90 million unique TCR beta chains, around 10 million of them shared. TCRdb keeps only in-frame clones here, not all; method: immunoSEQ multiplex PCR. V, J and clone size derive from that table, while D and trimming were established from the DNA sequence. The sample contains about 94,000 clones, 65% to 80% of which appear only once. Comment on this clone: Antigen unknown.

Sequencing input: PBMCs. This TCR came from a man aged 35 to 55 in good health and CMV-seropositive.

In DNA, the CDR3 is TGCGCCAGCAGCCAAGATAGGTTGGGAGGAAACAATGAGCAGTTCTTC. Its protein product is CASSQDRLGGNNEQFF. V gene TRBV4-1 combines with J gene TRBJ2-1; possible D gene TRBD2, 6 bases. Trimming removed 0 bases from V and 5 bases from J, with 14 bases in between. Looked up from germline, CDR1 is MGHRA and CDR2 is YSYEKL. The CDR3 consists of 16 residues.